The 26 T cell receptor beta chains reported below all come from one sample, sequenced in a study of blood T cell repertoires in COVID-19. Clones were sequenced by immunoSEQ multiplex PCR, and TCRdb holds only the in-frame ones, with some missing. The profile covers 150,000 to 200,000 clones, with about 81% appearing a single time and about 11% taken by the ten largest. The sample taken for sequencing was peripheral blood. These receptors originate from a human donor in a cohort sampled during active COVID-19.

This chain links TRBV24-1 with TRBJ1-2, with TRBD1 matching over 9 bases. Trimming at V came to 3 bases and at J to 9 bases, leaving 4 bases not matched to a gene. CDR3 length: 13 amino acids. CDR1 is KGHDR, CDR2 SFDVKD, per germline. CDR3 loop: CATSDPDRGSYTF. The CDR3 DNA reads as TGTGCCACCAGTGATCCCGACAGGGGGAGCTACACCTTC.

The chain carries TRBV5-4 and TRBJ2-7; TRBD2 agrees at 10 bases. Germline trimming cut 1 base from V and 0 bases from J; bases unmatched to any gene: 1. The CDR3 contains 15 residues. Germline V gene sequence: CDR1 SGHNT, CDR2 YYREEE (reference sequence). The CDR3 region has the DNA TGTGCCAGCAGCTTGTCTAGCGGGAGCTCCTACGAGCAGTACTTC. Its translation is CASSLSSGSSYEQYF. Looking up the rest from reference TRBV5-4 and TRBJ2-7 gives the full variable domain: ETGVTQSPTHLIKTRGQQVTLRCSSQSGHNTVSWYQQALGQGPQFIFQYYREEENGRGNFPPRFSGLQFPNYSSELNVNALELDDSALYLCASSLSSGSSYEQYFGPGTRLTVT.

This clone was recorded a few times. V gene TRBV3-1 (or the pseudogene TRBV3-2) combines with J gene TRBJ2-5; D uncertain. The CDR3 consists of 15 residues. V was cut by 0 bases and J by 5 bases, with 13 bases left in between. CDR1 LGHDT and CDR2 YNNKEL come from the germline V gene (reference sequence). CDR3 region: CASSQDLKTRETQYF. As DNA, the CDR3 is TGTGCCAGCAGCCAAGACCTAAAAACGAGGGAGACCCAGTACTTC.

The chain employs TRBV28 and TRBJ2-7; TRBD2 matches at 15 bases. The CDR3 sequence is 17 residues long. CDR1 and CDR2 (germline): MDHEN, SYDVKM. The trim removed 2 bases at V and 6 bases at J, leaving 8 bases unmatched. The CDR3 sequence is CASSLSSSGLAGGEQYF. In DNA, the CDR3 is TGTGCCAGCAGTTTAAGTTCATCGGGACTAGCGGGGGGCGAGCAGTACTTC.

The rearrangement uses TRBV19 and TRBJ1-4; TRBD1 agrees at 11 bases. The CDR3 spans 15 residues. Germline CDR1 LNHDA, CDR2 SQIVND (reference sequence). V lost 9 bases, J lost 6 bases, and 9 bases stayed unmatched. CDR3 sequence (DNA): TGTGCCAGCAGACAAGGGACAGGGGGTTATGAAAAACTGTTTTTT. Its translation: CASRQGTGGYEKLFF.

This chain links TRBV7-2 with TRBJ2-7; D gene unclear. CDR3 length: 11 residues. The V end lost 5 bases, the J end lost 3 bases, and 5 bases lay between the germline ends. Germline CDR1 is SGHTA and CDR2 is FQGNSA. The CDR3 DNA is TGTGCCAGCAGCCTCCTCTACGAGCAGTACTTC. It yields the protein CASSLLYEQYF.

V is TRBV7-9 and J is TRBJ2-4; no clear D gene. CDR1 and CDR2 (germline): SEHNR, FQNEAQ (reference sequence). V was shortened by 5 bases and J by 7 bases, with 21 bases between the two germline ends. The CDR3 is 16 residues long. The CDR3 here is CASSPRPALGPNIQYF. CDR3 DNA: TGTGCCAGCAGCCCGCGGCCGGCCCTCGGTCCGAACATTCAGTACTTC. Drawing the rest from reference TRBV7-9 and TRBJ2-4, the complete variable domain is DTGVSQNPRHKITKRGQNVTFRCDPISEHNRLYWYRQTLGQGPEFLTYFQNEAQLEKSRLLSDRFSAERPKGSFSTLEIQRTEQGDSAMYLCASSPRPALGPNIQYFGAGTRLSVL.

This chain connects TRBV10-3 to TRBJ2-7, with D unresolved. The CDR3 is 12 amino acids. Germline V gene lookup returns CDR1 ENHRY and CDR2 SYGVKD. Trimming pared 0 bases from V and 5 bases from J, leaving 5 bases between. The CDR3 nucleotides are TGTGCCATCAGTGAGTCGGCACACGAGCAGTACTTC. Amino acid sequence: CAISESAHEQYF.

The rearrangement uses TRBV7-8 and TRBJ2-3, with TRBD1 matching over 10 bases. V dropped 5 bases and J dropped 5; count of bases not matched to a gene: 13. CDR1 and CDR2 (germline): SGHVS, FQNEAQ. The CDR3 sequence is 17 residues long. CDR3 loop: CASSPWGQGIRGDTQYF. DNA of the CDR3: TGTGCCAGCAGCCCATGGGGACAGGGGATCCGTGGAGATACGCAGTATTTT.

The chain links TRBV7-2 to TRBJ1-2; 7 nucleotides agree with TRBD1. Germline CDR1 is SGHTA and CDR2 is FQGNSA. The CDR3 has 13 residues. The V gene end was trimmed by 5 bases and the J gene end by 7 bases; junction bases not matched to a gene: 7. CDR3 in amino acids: CASSAKGALGYTF. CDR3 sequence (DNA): TGTGCCAGCAGCGCGAAGGGGGCGCTTGGCTACACCTTC.

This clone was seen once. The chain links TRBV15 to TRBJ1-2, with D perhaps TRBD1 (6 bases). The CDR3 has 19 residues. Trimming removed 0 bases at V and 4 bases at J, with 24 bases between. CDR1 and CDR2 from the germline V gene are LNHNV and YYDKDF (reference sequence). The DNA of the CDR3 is TGTGCCACCAGCAGAGATGAGGGGGTCCAGATAGGCTACATCTATGGCTACACCTTC. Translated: CATSRDEGVQIGYIYGYTF.

CDR3 protein: CASSAHPSGSQETQYF. In DNA form, the CDR3 reads TGTGCCAGCAGCGCACACCCATCGGGGAGCCAAGAGACCCAGTACTTC. The chain joins TRBV9 to TRBJ2-5; perhaps TRBD2 as D (5 bases). V lost 3 bases and J lost 1, with 16 bases in between. The CDR3 totals 16 residues. The germline V gene has CDR1 SGDLS and CDR2 YYNGEE.

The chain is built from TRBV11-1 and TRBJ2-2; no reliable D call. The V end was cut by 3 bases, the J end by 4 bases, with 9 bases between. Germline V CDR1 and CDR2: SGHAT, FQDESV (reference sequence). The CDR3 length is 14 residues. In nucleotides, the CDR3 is TGTGCCAGCAGCTTTGCCAGGCTCACCGGGGAGCTGTTTTTT. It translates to CASSFARLTGELFF.

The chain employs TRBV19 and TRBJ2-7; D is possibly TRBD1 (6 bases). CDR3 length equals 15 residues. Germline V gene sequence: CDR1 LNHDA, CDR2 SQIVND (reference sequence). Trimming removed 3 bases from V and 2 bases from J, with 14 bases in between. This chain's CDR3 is CASSISSDRAYEQYF. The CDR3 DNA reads TGTGCCAGTAGTATCTCATCGGACAGAGCCTACGAGCAGTACTTC.

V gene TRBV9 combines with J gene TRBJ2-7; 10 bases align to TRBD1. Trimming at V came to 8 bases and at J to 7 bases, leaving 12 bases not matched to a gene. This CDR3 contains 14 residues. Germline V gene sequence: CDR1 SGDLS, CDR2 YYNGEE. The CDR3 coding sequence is TGTGCCAGTTCCCCGGGACAGGGGCCGCGGGAGCAGTACTTC. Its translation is CASSPGQGPREQYF. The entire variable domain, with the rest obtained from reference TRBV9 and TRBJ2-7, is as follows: DSGVTQTPKHLITATGQRVTLRCSPRSGDLSVYWYQQSLDQGLQFLIQYYNGEERAKGNILERFSAQQFPDLHSELNLSSLELGDSALYFCASSPGQGPREQYFGPGTRLTVT.

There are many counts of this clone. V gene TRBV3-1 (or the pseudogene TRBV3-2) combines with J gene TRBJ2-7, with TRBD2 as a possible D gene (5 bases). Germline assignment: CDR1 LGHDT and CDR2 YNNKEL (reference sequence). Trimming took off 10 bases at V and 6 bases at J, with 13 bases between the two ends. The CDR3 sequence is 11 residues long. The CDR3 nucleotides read TGTGCCACGGGGATTTATCGCGAGCAGTACTTC. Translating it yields CATGIYREQYF.

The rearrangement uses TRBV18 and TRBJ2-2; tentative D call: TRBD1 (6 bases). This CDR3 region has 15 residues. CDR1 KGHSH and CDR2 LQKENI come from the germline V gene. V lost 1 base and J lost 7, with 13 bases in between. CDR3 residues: CASSPLRGDGGELFF. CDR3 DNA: TGTGCCAGCTCACCACTCAGGGGTGATGGCGGGGAGCTGTTTTTT.

The CDR3 loop is CASSPLAGSSTDTQYF. CDR3 in DNA: TGTGCCAGCTCGCCCCTAGCGGGCTCAAGCACAGATACGCAGTATTTT. The chain recombines TRBV18 with TRBJ2-3; 8 bases are shared with TRBD2. From germline, CDR1 is KGHSH and CDR2 LQKENI. The CDR3 runs to 16 residues. J was trimmed by 0 bases and V by 6 bases; bases with no gene match: 8.

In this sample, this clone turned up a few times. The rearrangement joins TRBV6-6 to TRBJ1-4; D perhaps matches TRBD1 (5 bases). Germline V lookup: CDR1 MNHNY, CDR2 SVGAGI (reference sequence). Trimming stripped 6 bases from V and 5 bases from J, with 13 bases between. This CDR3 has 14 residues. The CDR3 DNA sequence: TGTGCCAGCAGCGCCGTGGAGGGGAATGAAAAACTGTTTTTT. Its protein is CASSAVEGNEKLFF.

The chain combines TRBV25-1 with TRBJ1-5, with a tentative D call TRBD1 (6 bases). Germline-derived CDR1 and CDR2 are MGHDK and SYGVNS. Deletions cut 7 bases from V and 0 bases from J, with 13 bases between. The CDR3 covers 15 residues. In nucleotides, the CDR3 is TGTGCCAGCACGGACAGTTCCTTTAGCAATCAGCCCCAGCATTTT. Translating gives CASTDSSFSNQPQHF.

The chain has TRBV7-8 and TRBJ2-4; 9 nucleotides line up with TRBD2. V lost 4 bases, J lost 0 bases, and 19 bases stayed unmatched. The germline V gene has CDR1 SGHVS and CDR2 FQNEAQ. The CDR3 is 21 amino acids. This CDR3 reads CASSSSSWSSGRLIAKNIQYF. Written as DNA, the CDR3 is TGTGCCAGCAGCTCCTCAAGTTGGTCCAGCGGGAGGCTGATAGCCAAAAACATTCAGTACTTC.

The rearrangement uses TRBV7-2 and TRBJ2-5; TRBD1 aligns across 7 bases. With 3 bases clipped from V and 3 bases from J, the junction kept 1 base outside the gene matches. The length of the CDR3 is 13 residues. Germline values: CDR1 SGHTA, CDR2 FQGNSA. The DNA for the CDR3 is TGTGCCAGCAGCTTGGGGACAGAAGAGACCCAGTACTTC. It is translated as CASSLGTEETQYF.

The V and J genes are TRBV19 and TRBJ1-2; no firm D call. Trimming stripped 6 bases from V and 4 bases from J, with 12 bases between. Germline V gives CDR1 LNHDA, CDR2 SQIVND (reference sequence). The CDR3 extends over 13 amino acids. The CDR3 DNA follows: TGTGCCAGTAGCAGCGGGCAGCTCTATGGCTACACCTTC. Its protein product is CASSSGQLYGYTF.

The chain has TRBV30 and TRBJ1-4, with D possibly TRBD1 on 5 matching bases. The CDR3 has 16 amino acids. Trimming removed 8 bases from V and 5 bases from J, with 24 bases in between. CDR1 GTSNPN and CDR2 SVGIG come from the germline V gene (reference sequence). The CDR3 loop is CARGVGQGGTNEKLFF. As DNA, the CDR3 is TGTGCCAGAGGAGTCGGCCAGGGAGGAACAAATGAAAAACTGTTTTTT.

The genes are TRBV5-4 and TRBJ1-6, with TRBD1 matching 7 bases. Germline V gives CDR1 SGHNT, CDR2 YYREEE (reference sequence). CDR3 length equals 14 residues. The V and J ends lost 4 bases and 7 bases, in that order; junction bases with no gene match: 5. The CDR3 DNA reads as TGTGCCAGCAGCATTCCGGGACAGAATTCACCCCTCCACTTT. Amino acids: CASSIPGQNSPLHF.

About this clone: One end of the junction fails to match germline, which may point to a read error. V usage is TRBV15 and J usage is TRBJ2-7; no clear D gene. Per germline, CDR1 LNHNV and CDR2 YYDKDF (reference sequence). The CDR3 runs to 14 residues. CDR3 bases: TGTGCCACCAGCAGAGCCGGGTCCTCCCACGAGCAGTACTTC. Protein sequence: CATSRAGSSHEQYF. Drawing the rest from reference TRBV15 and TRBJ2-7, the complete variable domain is DAMVIQNPRYQVTQFGKPVTLSCSQTLNHNVMYWYQQKSSQAPKLLFHYYDKDFNNEADTPDNFQSRRPNTSFCFLDIRSPGLGDTAMYLCATSRAGSSHEQYFGPGTRLTVT.